The 29 T cell receptor beta chains presented below share a single source sample, sequenced in a study of regulatory T cells in long-lasting Graves disease. Library construction for TCR beta used iRepertoire HTBI primers and Arm-PCR of CDR3 regions. TCRdb analysed the multiplex PCR reads with MiXCR anew, one entry per CDR3 protein. The table includes some 320,000 distinct CDR3 sequences, 18% detected once. Time point in this sample: newly diagnosed GD, antithyroid drugs for less than 3 months. Extracted RNA from PBMCs served as the source of the TCR library. The specimen was peripheral blood mononuclear cells (PBMCs), collected at new diagnosis, from a patient treated with antithyroid drugs. These receptors were collected from a female donor with Graves disease.

The chain combines TRBV7-2 with TRBJ2-4; 10 bases are shared with TRBD1. Germline V lookup: CDR1 SGHTA, CDR2 FQGNSA. With 4 bases clipped from V and 1 base from J, the junction kept 13 bases outside the gene matches. The length of the CDR3 is 19 residues. The CDR3 protein is CASSSTMTGGGWAKNIQYF. In DNA form, the CDR3 reads TGTGCCAGCAGCTCCACAATGACAGGGGGCGGATGGGCCAAAAACATTCAGTACTTC.

In this sample, this clonotype turned up many times. The genes are TRBV19 and TRBJ1-2; D is ambiguous. The CDR3 extends over 12 amino acids. Germline V gives CDR1 LNHDA, CDR2 SQIVND (reference sequence). The V gene lost 9 bases and the J gene lost 6 bases, with 14 bases spanning the gap. The CDR3 DNA reads TGTGCCAGCAGTCCCGGCTTTGATGGCTACACCTTC. Protein product: CASSPGFDGYTF.

This clonotype has ten or more counts. This sequence joins TRBV7-9 and TRBJ2-2; possibly TRBD2 for D (6 bases). From germline, CDR1 is SEHNR and CDR2 FQNEAQ (reference sequence). V lost 6 bases, J lost 3 bases, and 8 bases lay in between. The CDR3 length is 13 residues. In nucleotides, the CDR3 is TGTGCCAGCAGAGCGGGCGACACCGGGGAGCTGTTTTTT. It is translated as CASRAGDTGELFF.

On this clonotype itself: Just one base apart from a much larger clone, this may be a read error. The V gene is TRBV6-1, the J gene TRBJ1-3; the D is unclear. CDR3 length: 11 amino acids. Germline V gene data show CDR1 as MNHNS and CDR2 as SASEGT. V was pared by 6 bases and J by 12 bases, with 12 bases between. As DNA, the CDR3 is TGTGCCAGCAGCGGCCTCTACAGCATATATTTT. Translating it yields CASSGLYSIYF.

This clonotype was observed many times. The V call is TRBV28, the J call TRBJ1-1, with D possibly matching TRBD1 (5 bases). There are 14 residues in the CDR3. From germline, CDR1 is MDHEN and CDR2 SYDVKM. The V and J ends lost 3 bases and 4 bases respectively, with 12 bases between them. In DNA form, the CDR3 reads TGTGCCAGCAGTTTCAGTCCCAGGGCCACTGAAGCTTTCTTT. Protein product: CASSFSPRATEAFF.

This clonotype showed up many times. The gene calls are TRBV4-1 and TRBJ2-1; a possible D gene is TRBD2 (6 bases). V shed 0 bases and J shed 7 bases, with 16 bases lying between them. Germline CDR1 and CDR2: MGHRA and YSYEKL. The CDR3 covers 16 residues. CDR3 DNA: TGCGCCAGCAGCCAAGATGGAGGGAGGTGGGATAATGAGCAGTTCTTC. Protein: CASSQDGGRWDNEQFF.

This clonotype was detected a few times. The rearrangement uses TRBV4-1 and TRBJ2-7, with TRBD1 as a possible D gene (6 bases). The V gene lost 0 bases and the J gene lost 1 base, with 13 bases spanning the gap. CDR1 and CDR2 from the germline V gene are MGHRA and YSYEKL. The CDR3 has 16 amino acids. The CDR3 here is CASSQEGAQISYEQYF. The CDR3 DNA is TGCGCCAGCAGCCAAGAGGGGGCGCAAATATCCTACGAGCAGTACTTC.

The chain couples TRBV20-1 to TRBJ2-1, with 10 bases matching TRBD2. The V and J ends lost 5 bases and 6 bases, in that order; junction bases with no gene match: 7. This CDR3 region has 14 residues. Germline CDR1 and CDR2: DFQATT and SNEGSKA (reference sequence). CDR3 loop: CSAPSGSPFNEQFF. The CDR3 nucleotides read TGCAGTGCTCCTAGCGGGAGCCCCTTCAATGAGCAGTTCTTC.

This clonotype was detected many times. J is TRBJ2-1 and V is TRBV2; the D gene could be TRBD1 or TRBD2 (5 bases each). The CDR3 has 13 amino acids. With 8 bases removed from V and 6 bases from J, the gap between germline ends came to 14 bases. CDR1 is SNHLY, CDR2 FYNNEI, per germline. The CDR3 region is CASLLDSSNEQFF. CDR3 nucleotides: TGTGCCAGCCTACTAGACAGCAGCAATGAGCAGTTCTTC.

The sample holds many counts of this clonotype. V is TRBV28 and J is TRBJ2-3; a possible D gene is TRBD2 (5 bases). The V end was cut by 3 bases, the J end by 5 bases, with 9 bases between. The CDR3 runs to 13 residues. Germline assignment: CDR1 MDHEN and CDR2 SYDVKM. This CDR3 is CASSFPRGDTQYF. In nucleotides, the CDR3 is TGTGCCAGCAGTTTCCCTCGGGGAGATACGCAGTATTTT.

This clonotype has at least ten counts. The genes are TRBV27 and TRBJ2-1; TRBD2 aligns across 9 bases. The last part of the DNA fits TRBJ2-5 better; the J call may be wrong. The CDR3 contains 15 residues. Germline-derived CDR1 and CDR2 are MNHEY and SMNVEV (reference sequence). CDR3 sequence: CASTPRGGRGETQYF. CDR3 nucleotides: TGTGCCAGCACCCCGCGGGGGGGGCGCGGGGAGACCCAGTACTTC.

This clonotype was seen many times. This chain joins TRBV20-1 and TRBJ1-2; D not resolved. The CDR3 loop spans 12 amino acids. The germline V gene encodes CDR1 DFQATT and CDR2 SNEGSKA (reference sequence). V was pared by 5 bases and J by 5 bases, with 12 bases between. The CDR3 DNA reads TGCAGTGCTCGCTCCCGCTTTTATGGCTACACCTTC. Protein sequence: CSARSRFYGYTF.

This clonotype was seen ten or more times. The chain is built from TRBV7-3 and TRBJ2-2, with D possibly TRBD2 on 6 matching bases. Germline V gene sequence: CDR1 SGHTA, CDR2 FQGTGA. Trimming took off 5 bases at V and 4 bases at J, with 17 bases between the two ends. CDR3 size: 16 residues. The CDR3 sequence: CASSPTGTSVTGELFF. The CDR3 region has the DNA TGTGCCAGCAGCCCGACCGGGACTTCAGTCACCGGGGAGCTGTTTTTT.

The sample holds many counts of this clonotype. This chain uses TRBV5-4 with TRBJ2-4; D not certain. Germline V gene lookup returns CDR1 SGHNT and CDR2 YYREEE (reference sequence). Trimming cost V 0 bases and J 1 base, with 17 bases left between them. The length of the CDR3 is 18 residues. The CDR3 loop is CASSLAGGQRVAKNIQYF. The CDR3, as DNA: TGTGCCAGCAGCTTGGCCGGCGGCCAAAGGGTGGCCAAAAACATTCAGTACTTC.

This clonotype appeared many times. This chain links TRBV6-1 with TRBJ2-2; TRBD1 might be the D (6 bases). V was shortened by 5 bases and J by 0 bases, with 10 bases between the two germline ends. Germline loops: CDR1 MNHNS, CDR2 SASEGT. The CDR3 is 15 amino acids. The CDR3 region is CASSLEGANTGELFF. The CDR3, as DNA: TGTGCCAGCAGTCTCGAGGGGGCGAACACCGGGGAGCTGTTTTTT.

A remark on this clonotype: This may be a read error: a much more frequent sequence differs by one nucleotide. V usage is TRBV3-1 and J usage is TRBJ2-1; TRBD2 might be the D (6 bases). CDR3 length: 15 residues. Trimming left V 1 base short and J 0 bases short, with 7 bases between. From germline, CDR1 is LGHDT and CDR2 YNNKEL (reference sequence). The CDR3: CASSQAGVSYNEQFF. CDR3 DNA sequence: TGTGCCAGCAGCCAAGCGGGGGTCTCCTACAATGAGCAGTTCTTC.

The chain employs TRBV20-1 and TRBJ2-1; the D is unclear. The germline V gene has CDR1 DFQATT and CDR2 SNEGSKA (reference sequence). V gave up 3 bases and J gave up 8 bases, with 26 bases separating them. This CDR3 region has 17 residues. DNA for the CDR3: TGCAGTGCTAGCCCCTACTTGGGTCCGCAGCCGAGCCATGAGCAGTTCTTC. Translation gives CSASPYLGPQPSHEQFF.

Ten or more counts support this clonotype. The chain combines TRBV6-1 with TRBJ1-5; D is unclear. This CDR3 spans 14 amino acids. Germline loops: CDR1 MNHNS, CDR2 SASEGT. V lost 6 bases and J 0 bases, leaving 9 bases between the germline ends. CDR3 protein: CASSPYNSNQPQHF. In nucleotides, the CDR3 is TGTGCCAGCAGCCCTTATAATAGCAATCAGCCCCAGCATTTT.

This clonotype was counted only a few times. The chain employs TRBV4-1 and TRBJ1-2; possibly TRBD1 for D (5 bases). The CDR3 sequence is 14 residues long. Trimming took 0 bases from V and 7 from J, leaving 12 bases between them. From germline, CDR1 is MGHRA and CDR2 YSYEKL. Here the CDR3 DNA reads TGCGCCAGCAGCCAAGACGGCAGGGTTAGTGGCTACACCTTC. It translates to CASSQDGRVSGYTF.

The rearrangement links TRBV20-1 to TRBJ1-1, with 8 bases matching TRBD1. The CDR3 length is 15 residues. CDR1 is DFQATT and CDR2 is SNEGSKA in the germline V gene (reference sequence). With 5 bases clipped from V and 4 bases from J, the junction kept 12 bases outside the gene matches. CDR3 protein: CSAPLSRGRSTEAFF. The CDR3 nucleotides are TGCAGTGCTCCCCTCTCCAGGGGGCGATCCACTGAAGCTTTCTTT.

As to this clonotype: A single base separates this from a much larger clone, so it may be a read error. CDR3 in DNA: TGTGTCAGCAGCGTAGCGGGAGGTCTTTACAATGAGCAGTTCTTC. This gives the protein CVSSVAGGLYNEQFF. The gene calls are TRBV27 and TRBJ2-1; TRBD2 agrees at 10 bases. Germline V CDR1 and CDR2: MNHEY, SMNVEV (reference sequence). The CDR3 contains 15 residues.

This clonotype showed up just a few times. The CDR3 DNA is TGTGCCTGGCGACTAGCGGGAGGCCATGAGCAGTTCTTC. This codes for CAWRLAGGHEQFF. The chain is built from TRBV30 and TRBJ2-1, with 13 bases aligning to TRBD2. J lost 8 bases, V lost 5 bases, and 3 bases had no gene match. The CDR3 extends over 13 amino acids. The germline V gene encodes CDR1 GTSNPN and CDR2 SVGIG (reference sequence).

This clonotype was observed many times. The CDR3 spells CASSGVGLAGSGELFF. The CDR3 DNA is TGTGCCAGCAGTGGGGTCGGACTAGCGGGGTCCGGGGAGCTGTTTTTT. The chain uses TRBV2 and TRBJ2-2; 12 bases line up with TRBD2. V was pared by 4 bases and J by 6 bases, with 6 bases of the junction left unmatched. Per the germline V gene, CDR1 is SNHLY and CDR2 is FYNNEI. This CDR3 region has 16 residues.

This clonotype was seen ten or more times. This chain connects TRBV11-2 to TRBJ2-7; 10 bases align to TRBD2. Unmatched junction bases numbered 11, after V lost 4 bases and J lost 2 bases. The CDR3 extends over 17 amino acids. Germline CDR1 reads SGHAT; CDR2 reads FQNNGV. DNA of the CDR3: TGTGCCAGCAGCTCCGTACGGCGCAGCGGGAGGGCCTACGAGCAGTACTTC. This sequence encodes CASSSVRRSGRAYEQYF.

Many counts were recorded for this clonotype. The gene calls are TRBV11-2 and TRBJ1-1; 7 nucleotides line up with TRBD1. The V gene end was trimmed by 8 bases and the J gene end by 6 bases; junction bases not matched to a gene: 6. The CDR3 runs 12 residues. From germline, CDR1 is SGHAT and CDR2 FQNNGV. As DNA, the CDR3 is TGTGCCAGCGGGACCGACAGGGCTGAAGCTTTCTTT. Protein product: CASGTDRAEAFF.

Here the CDR3 reads CASSSPDRGNQPQHF. The CDR3, as DNA: TGTGCCAGCAGCTCACCAGACAGGGGGAATCAGCCCCAGCATTTT. The chain employs TRBV2 and TRBJ1-5; 9 bases match TRBD1. V was clipped by 6 bases and J by 4 bases; unmatched bases: 7. Germline CDR1 and CDR2: SNHLY and FYNNEI. The CDR3 has 15 amino acids.

The chain links TRBV6-5 to TRBJ2-3; no clear D gene. The CDR3 covers 17 residues. Looked up from germline, CDR1 is MNHEY and CDR2 is SVGAGI. Trimming took off 4 bases at V and 1 base at J, with 18 bases between the two ends. In nucleotides, the CDR3 is TGTGCCAGCAGTTTCGTCGAAAGAAAGTATGGCACAGATACGCAGTATTTT. Translating it yields CASSFVERKYGTDTQYF.

This clonotype showed up many times. Without the conserved terminal phenylalanine or tryptophan, this CDR3 likely stems from a read error. J is TRBJ1-2 and V is TRBV28, with 7 nucleotides matching TRBD1. The germline gives CDR1 MDHEN, CDR2 SYDVKM. This CDR3 is 14 amino acids long. V dropped 3 bases and J dropped 4; count of bases not matched to a gene: 5. CDR3 in amino acids: CASSFDRASYGYTL. CDR3 nucleotides: TGTGCCAGCAGTTTTGACAGGGCGTCCTATGGCTACACCCTC.

Ten or more counts support this clonotype. Mismatch with germline at one junction end may stem from a read error. The gene calls are TRBV5-1 and TRBJ2-7; 9 nucleotides line up with TRBD2. This CDR3 spans 19 amino acids. Per germline, CDR1 SGHRS and CDR2 YFSETQ. Here the CDR3 reads CASSLVMRVRLAGVHEQCF. CDR3 in DNA: TGCGCCAGCAGCTTGGTCATGCGGGTGCGATTAGCGGGAGTTCACGAGCAGTGCTTC. Looking up the rest from reference TRBV5-1 and TRBJ2-7 gives the full variable domain: KAGVTQTPRYLIKTRGQQVTLSCSPISGHRSVSWYQQTPGQGLQFLFEYFSETQRNKGNFPGRFSGRQFSNSRSEMNVSTLELGDSALYLCASSLVMRVRLAGVHEQCFGPGTRLTVT.